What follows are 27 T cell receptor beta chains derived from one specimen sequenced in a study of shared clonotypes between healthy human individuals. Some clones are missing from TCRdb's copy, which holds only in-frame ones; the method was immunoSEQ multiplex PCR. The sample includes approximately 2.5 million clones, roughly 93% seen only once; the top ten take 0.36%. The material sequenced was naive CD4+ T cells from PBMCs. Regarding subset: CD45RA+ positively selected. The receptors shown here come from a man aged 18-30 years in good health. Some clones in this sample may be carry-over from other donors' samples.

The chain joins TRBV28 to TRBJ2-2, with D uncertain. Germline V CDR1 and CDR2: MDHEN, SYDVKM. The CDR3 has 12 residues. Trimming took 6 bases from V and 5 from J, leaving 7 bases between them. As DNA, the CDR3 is TGTGCCAGCAGGGCCCGGACCGGGGAGCTGTTTTTT. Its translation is CASRARTGELFF.

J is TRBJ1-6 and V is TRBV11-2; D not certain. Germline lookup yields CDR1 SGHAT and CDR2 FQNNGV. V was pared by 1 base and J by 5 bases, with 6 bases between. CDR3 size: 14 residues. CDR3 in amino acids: CASSLGQDNSPLHF. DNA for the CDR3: TGTGCCAGCAGCTTAGGGCAGGATAATTCACCCCTCCACTTT.

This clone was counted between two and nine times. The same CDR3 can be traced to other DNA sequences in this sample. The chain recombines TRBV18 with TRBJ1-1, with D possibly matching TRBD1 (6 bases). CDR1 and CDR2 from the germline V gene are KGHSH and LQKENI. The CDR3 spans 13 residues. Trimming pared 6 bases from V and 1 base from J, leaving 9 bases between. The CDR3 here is CASSQGRNTEAFF. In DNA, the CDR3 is TGTGCCAGCTCGCAGGGGAGGAACACTGAAGCTTTCTTT.

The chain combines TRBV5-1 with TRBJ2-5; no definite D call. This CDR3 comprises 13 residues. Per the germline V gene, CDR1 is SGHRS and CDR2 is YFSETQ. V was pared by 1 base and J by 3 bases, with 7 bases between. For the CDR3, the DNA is TGCGCCAGCAGCTTGCGGGTAGAAGAGACCCAGTACTTC. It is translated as CASSLRVEETQYF.

The CDR3 DNA follows: TGCAGCGTTGAGAAGGGGGCGCTCGGCAATGAGCAGTTCTTC. Translation: CSVEKGALGNEQFF. The chain combines TRBV29-1 with TRBJ2-1, with TRBD1 matching 7 bases. The junction had 8 bases not matched to a gene; V was cut back by 3 bases and J by 6 bases. The CDR3 totals 14 residues. Germline V gives CDR1 SQVTM, CDR2 ANQGSEA.

The CDR3: CASSVGTGGPGNQPQHF. CDR3 coding DNA: TGTGCCAGCAGTGTGGGGACAGGGGGCCCCGGCAATCAGCCCCAGCATTTT. The chain links TRBV6-1 to TRBJ1-5, with TRBD1 matching 12 bases. The trim removed 4 bases at V and 2 bases at J, leaving 6 bases unmatched. Germline V gives CDR1 MNHNS, CDR2 SASEGT. The CDR3 covers 17 residues.

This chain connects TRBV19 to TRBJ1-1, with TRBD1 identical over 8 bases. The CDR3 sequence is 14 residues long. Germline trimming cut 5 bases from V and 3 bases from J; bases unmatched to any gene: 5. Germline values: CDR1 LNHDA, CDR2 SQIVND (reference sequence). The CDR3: CASSFRTGHTEAFF. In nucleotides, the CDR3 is TGTGCCAGTAGTTTCCGGACAGGGCACACTGAAGCTTTCTTT.

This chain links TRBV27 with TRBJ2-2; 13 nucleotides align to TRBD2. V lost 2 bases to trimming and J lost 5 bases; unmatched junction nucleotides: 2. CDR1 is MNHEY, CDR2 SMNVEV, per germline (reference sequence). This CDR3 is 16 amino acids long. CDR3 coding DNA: TGTGCCAGCAGTTTAAGGACTAGCGGGAGAACCGGGGAGCTGTTTTTT. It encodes CASSLRTSGRTGELFF.

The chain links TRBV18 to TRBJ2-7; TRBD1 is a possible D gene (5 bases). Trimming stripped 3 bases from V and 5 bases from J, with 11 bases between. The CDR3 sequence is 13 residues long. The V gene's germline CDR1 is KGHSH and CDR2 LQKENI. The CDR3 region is CASSPPQGHEQYF. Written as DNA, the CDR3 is TGTGCCAGCTCACCCCCTCAGGGCCACGAGCAGTACTTC.

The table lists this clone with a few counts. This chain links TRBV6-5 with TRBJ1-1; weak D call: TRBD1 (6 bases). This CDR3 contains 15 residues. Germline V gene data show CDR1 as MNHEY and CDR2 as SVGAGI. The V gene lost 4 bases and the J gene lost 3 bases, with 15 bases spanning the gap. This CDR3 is CASSSTDSKYTEAFF. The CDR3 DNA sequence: TGTGCCAGCAGTTCCACGGACAGTAAGTACACTGAAGCTTTCTTT.

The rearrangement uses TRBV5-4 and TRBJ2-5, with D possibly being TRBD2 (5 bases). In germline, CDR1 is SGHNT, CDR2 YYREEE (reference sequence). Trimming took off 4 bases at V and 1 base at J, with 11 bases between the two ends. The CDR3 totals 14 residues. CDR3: CASSTRAGQETQYF. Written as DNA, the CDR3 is TGTGCCAGCAGCACCCGGGCGGGCCAAGAGACCCAGTACTTC.

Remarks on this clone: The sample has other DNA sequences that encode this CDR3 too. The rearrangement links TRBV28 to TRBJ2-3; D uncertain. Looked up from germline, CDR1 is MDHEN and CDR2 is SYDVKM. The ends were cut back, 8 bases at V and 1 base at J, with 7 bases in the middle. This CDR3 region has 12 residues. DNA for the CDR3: TGTGCCAGCTCTTGGCGCACAGATACGCAGTATTTT. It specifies CASSWRTDTQYF.

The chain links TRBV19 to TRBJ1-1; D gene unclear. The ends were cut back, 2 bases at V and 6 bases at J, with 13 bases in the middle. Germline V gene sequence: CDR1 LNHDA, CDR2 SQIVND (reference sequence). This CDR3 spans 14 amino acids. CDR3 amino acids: CASSIFSKRSEAFF. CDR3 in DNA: TGTGCCAGTAGTATATTCTCAAAACGTTCTGAAGCTTTCTTT.

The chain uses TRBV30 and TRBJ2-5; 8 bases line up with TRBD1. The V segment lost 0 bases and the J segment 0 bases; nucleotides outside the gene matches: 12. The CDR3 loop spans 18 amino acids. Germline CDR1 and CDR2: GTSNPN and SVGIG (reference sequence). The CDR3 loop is CAWSVVGQVSLYQETQYF. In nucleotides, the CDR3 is TGTGCCTGGAGTGTAGTGGGACAGGTTTCCTTGTACCAAGAGACCCAGTACTTC.

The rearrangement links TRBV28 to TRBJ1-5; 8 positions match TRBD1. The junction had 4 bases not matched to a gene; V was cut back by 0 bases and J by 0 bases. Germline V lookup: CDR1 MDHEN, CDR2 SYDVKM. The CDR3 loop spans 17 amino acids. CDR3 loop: CASSLWGQDYSNQPQHF. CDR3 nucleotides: TGTGCCAGCAGTTTATGGGGACAGGATTATAGCAATCAGCCCCAGCATTTT. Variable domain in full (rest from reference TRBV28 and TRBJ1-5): DVKVTQSSRYLVKRTGEKVFLECVQDMDHENMFWYRQDPGLGLRLIYFSYDVKMKEKGDIPEGYSVSREKKERFSLILESASTNQTSMYLCASSLWGQDYSNQPQHFGDGTRLSIL.

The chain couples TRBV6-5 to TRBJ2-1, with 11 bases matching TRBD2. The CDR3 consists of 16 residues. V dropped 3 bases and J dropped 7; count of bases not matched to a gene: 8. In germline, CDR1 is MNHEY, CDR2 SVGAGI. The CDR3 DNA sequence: TGTGCCAGCAGTTATGGGACTAGCGGTGTAAAAAATGAGCAGTTCTTC. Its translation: CASSYGTSGVKNEQFF.

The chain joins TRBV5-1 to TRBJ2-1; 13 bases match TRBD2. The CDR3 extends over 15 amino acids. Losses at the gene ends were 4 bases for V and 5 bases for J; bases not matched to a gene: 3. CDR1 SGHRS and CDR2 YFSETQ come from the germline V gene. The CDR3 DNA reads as TGCGCCAGCAGCCCACTAGCGGGAGGGAACAATGAGCAGTTCTTC. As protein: CASSPLAGGNNEQFF.

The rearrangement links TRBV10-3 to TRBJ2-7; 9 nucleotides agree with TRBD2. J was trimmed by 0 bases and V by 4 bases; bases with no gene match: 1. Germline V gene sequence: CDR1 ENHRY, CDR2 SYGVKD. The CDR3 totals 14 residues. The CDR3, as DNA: TGTGCCATCAGTGGCGGGAGGGCCTCCTACGAGCAGTACTTC. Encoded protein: CAISGGRASYEQYF.

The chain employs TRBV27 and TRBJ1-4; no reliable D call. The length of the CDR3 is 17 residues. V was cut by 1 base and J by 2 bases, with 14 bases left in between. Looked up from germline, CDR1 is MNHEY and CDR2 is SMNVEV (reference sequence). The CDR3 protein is CASSLFALSGTNEKLFF. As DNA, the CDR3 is TGTGCCAGCAGTTTATTTGCGCTATCGGGGACTAATGAAAAACTGTTTTTT.

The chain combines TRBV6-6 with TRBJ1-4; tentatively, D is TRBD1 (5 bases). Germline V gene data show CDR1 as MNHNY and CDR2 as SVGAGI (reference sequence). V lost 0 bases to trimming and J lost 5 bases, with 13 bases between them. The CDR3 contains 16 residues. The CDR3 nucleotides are TGTGCCAGCAGTTACTCGGGCCGGGGCATGAATGAAAAACTGTTTTTT. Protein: CASSYSGRGMNEKLFF.

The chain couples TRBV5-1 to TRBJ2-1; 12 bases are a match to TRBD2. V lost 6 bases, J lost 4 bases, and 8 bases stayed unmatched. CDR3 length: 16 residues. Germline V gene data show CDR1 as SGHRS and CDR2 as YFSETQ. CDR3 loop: CASTGGLAGLYNEQFF. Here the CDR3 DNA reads TGCGCCAGCACCGGGGGACTAGCGGGCTTATACAATGAGCAGTTCTTC.

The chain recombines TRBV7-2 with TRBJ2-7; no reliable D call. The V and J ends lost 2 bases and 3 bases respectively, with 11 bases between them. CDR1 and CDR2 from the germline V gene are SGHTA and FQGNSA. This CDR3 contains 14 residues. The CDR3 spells CASSLRHRYYEQYF. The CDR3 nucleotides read TGTGCCAGCAGCTTAAGACACAGATACTACGAGCAGTACTTC.

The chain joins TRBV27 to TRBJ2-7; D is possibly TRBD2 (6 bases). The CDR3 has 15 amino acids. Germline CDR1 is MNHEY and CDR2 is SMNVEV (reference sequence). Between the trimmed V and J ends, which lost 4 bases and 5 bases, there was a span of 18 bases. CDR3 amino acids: CASSSPRRRAHEQYF. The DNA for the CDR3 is TGTGCCAGCAGTTCGCCCAGGAGGAGGGCCCACGAGCAGTACTTC.

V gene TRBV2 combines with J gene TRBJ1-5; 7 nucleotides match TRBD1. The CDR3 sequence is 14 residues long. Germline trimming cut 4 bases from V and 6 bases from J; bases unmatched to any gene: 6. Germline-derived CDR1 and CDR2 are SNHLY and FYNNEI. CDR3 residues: CASSGGGAGQPQHF. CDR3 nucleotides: TGTGCCAGCAGTGGAGGGGGCGCGGGTCAGCCCCAGCATTTT.

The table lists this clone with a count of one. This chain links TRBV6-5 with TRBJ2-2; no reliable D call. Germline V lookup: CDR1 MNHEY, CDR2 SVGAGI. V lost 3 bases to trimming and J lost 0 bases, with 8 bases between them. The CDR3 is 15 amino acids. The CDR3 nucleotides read TGTGCCAGCAGTTATTTACGGGCGAACACCGGGGAGCTGTTTTTT. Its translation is CASSYLRANTGELFF.

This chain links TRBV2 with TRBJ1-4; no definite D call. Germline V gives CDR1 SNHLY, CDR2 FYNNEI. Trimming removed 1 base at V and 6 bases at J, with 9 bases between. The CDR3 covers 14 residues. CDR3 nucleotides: TGTGCCAGCAGTGAAGGGGCCCCTGATGAAAAACTGTTTTTT. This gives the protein CASSEGAPDEKLFF.

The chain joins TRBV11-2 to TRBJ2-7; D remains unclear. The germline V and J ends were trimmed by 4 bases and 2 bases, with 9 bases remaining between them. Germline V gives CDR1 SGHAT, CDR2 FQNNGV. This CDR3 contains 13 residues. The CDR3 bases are TGTGCCAGCAGCTCACCCTGGACCTACGAGCAGTACTTC. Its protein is CASSSPWTYEQYF.